The TCR beta chain under discussion was sequenced for a study of Graves' ophthalmopathy and Graves' hyperthyroidism. This clonotype showed up many times. The study amplified TCR beta CDR3 regions using RNA transcripts. First-round RT-PCR employed HTBI primers, with a second-round multiplex PCR after it. In TCRdb, the multiplex PCR reads were re-called with MiXCR into one record per CDR3 protein. This table has about 400,000 distinct CDR3 sequences, approximately 15% appearing once. Germline CDR1 and CDR2: SNHLY and FYNNEI. With 8 bases clipped from V and 0 bases from J, the junction kept 15 bases outside the gene matches. The CDR3 consists of 19 residues.

This sequence joins TRBV2 and TRBJ2-6, with 8 bases lining up with TRBD1. Sequenced input: peripheral blood. The TCR sequence derives from a woman aged 18-29 years with stable Graves' hyperthyroidism. CDR3 bases: TGTGCCAGCTTTGCAAGTCGACAGGGGCGAGACTCTGGGGCCAACGTCCTGACTTTC. Residues: CASFASRQGRDSGANVLTF.